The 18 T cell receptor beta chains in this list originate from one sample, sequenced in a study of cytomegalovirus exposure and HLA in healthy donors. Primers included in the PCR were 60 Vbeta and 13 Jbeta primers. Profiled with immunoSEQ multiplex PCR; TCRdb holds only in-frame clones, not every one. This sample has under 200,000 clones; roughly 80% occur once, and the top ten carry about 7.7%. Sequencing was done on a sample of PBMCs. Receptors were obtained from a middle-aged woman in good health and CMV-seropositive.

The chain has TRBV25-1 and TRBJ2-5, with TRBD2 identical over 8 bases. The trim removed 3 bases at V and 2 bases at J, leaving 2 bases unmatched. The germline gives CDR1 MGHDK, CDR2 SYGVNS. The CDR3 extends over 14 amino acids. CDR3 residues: CASSDTSGQETQYF. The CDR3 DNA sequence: TGTGCCAGCAGTGACACTAGCGGACAAGAGACCCAGTACTTC.

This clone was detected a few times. The CDR3 DNA reads TGTGCCAGCAGCCTGGAGGTACGGGGTGGCTACACCTTC. Its translation is CASSLEVRGGYTF. The chain links TRBV5-5 to TRBJ1-2, with unresolved D. In germline, CDR1 is SGHKS, CDR2 YYEKEE (reference sequence). The CDR3 is 13 amino acids. Trimming cost V 4 bases and J 7 bases, with 14 bases left between them. Together with reference TRBV5-5 and TRBJ1-2, the CDR3 gives the full variable domain: DAGVTQSPTHLIKTRGQQVTLRCSPISGHKSVSWYQQVLGQGPQFIFQYYEKEERGRGNFPDRFSARQFPNYSSELNVNALLLGDSALYLCASSLEVRGGYTFGSGTRLTVV.

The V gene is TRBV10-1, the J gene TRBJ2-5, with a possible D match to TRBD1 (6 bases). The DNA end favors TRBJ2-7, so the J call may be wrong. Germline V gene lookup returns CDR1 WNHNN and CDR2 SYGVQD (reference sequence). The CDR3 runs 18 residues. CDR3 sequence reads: CASSETRGGPRRPYEQYF. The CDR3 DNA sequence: TGCGCCAGCAGTGAAACCAGGGGTGGGCCCCGCCGGCCCTACGAGCAGTACTTC.

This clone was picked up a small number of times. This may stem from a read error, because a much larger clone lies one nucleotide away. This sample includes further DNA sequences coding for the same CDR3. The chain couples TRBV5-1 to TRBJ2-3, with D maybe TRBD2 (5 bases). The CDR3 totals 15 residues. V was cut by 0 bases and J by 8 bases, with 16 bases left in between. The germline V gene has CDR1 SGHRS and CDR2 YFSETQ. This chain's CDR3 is CASSLGFGVLATQYF. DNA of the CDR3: TGCGCCAGCAGCTTGGGGTTCGGGGTCCTGGCTACGCAGTATTTT.

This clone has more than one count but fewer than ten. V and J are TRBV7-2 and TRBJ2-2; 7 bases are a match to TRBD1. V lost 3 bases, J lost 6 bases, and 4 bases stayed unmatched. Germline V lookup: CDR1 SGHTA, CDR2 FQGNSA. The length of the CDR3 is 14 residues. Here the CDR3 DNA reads TGTGCCAGCAGCTTCCTCAGGGGGTCCGGGGAGCTGTTTTTT. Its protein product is CASSFLRGSGELFF. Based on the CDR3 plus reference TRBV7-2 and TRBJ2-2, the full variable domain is GAGVSQSPSNKVTEKGKDVELRCDPISGHTALYWYRQSLGQGLEFLIYFQGNSAPDKSGLPSDRFSAERTGGSVSTLTIQRTQQEDSAVYLCASSFLRGSGELFFGEGSRLTVL.

CDR3 nucleotide sequence: TGTGCCAGCAGCCAAGACCATCGGGCGGGAGGTGGGGATACGCAGTATTTT. Translating gives CASSQDHRAGGGDTQYF. J is TRBJ2-3 and V is TRBV4-2, with 8 bases matching TRBD2. The CDR3 is made up of 17 amino acids. V dropped 0 bases and J dropped 6; count of bases not matched to a gene: 11. CDR1 LGHNA and CDR2 YNFKEQ come from the germline V gene.

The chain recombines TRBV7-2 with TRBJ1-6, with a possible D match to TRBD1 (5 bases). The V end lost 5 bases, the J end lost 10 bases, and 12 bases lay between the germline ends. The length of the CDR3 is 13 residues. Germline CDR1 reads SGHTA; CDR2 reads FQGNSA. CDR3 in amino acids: CASSRQGGSPLHF. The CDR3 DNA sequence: TGTGCCAGCAGCCGTCAGGGTGGGTCACCCCTCCACTTT.

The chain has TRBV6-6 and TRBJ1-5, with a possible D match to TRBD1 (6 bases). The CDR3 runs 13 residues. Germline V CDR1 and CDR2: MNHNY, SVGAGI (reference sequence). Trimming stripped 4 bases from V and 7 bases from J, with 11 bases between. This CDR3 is CASSSQGFQPQHF. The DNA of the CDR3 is TGTGCCAGCAGTTCCCAGGGGTTCCAGCCCCAGCATTTT.

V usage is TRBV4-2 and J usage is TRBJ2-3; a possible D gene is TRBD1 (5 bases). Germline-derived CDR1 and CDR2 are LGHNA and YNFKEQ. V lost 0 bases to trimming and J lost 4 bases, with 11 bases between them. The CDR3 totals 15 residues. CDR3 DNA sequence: TGTGCCAGCAGCCAAGATCACCAGGGTGCAGATACGCAGTATTTT. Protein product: CASSQDHQGADTQYF.

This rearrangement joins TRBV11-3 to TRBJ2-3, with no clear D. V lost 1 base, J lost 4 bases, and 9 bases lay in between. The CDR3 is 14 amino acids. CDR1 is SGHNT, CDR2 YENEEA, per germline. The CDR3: CASSLGRSSDTQYF. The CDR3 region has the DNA TGTGCCAGCAGCTTAGGTCGCAGTTCAGATACGCAGTATTTT. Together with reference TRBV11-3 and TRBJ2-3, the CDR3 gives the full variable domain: EAGVVQSPRYKIIEKKQPVAFWCNPISGHNTLYWYLQNLGQGPELLIRYENEEAVDDSQLPKDRFSAERLKGVDSTLKIQPAELGDSAVYLCASSLGRSSDTQYFGPGTRLTVL.

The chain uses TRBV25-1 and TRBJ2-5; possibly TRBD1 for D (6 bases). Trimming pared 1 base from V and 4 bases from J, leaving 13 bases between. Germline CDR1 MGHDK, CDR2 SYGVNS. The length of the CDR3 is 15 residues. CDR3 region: CASSEWGRGGETQYF. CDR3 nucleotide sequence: TGTGCCAGCAGTGAATGGGGAAGAGGGGGAGAGACCCAGTACTTC.

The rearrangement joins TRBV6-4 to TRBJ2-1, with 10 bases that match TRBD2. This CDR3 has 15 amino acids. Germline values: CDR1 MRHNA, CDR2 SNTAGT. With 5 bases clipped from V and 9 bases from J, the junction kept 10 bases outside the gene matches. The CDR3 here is CASSYGLAGVGEQFF. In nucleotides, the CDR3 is TGTGCCAGCAGTTACGGCCTAGCGGGAGTAGGTGAGCAGTTCTTC.

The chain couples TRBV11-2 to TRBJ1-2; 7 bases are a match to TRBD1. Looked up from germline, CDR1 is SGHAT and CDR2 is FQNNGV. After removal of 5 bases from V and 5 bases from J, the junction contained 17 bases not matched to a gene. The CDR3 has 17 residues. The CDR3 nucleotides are TGTGCCAGCAGCCCCCTTAGAAGCCCAGACAGGGTGTATGGCTACACCTTC. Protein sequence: CASSPLRSPDRVYGYTF.

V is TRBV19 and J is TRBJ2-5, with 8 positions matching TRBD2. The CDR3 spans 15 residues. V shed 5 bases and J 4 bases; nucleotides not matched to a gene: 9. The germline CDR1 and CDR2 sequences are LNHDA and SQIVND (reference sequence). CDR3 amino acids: CASSWGSGTGETQYF. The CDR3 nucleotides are TGTGCCAGTAGTTGGGGTAGCGGGACGGGAGAGACCCAGTACTTC.

CDR3 DNA sequence: TGTGCCAGCAGCCAACGTTGGACTAGCGAGGGGTCGAGCGAGCAGTACTTC. Amino acids: CASSQRWTSEGSSEQYF. The chain carries TRBV14 and TRBJ2-7, with 9 positions matching TRBD2. Losses at the gene ends were 2 bases for V and 6 bases for J; bases not matched to a gene: 14. The germline gives CDR1 SGHDN, CDR2 FVKESK. CDR3 size: 17 residues.

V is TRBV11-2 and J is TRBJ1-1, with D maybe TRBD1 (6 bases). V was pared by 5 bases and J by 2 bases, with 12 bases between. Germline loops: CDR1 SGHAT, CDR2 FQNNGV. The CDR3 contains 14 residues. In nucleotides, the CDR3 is TGTGCCAGCAGCCTCAGGGGCGGAAACACTGAAGCTTTCTTT. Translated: CASSLRGGNTEAFF.

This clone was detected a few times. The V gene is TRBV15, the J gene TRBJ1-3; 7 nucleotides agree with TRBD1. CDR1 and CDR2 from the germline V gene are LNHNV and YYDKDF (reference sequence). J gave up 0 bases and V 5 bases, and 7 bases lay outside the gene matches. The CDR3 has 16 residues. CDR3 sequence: CATSPHGQASGNTIYF. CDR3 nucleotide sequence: TGTGCCACCAGCCCACACGGACAGGCCTCTGGAAACACCATATATTTT.

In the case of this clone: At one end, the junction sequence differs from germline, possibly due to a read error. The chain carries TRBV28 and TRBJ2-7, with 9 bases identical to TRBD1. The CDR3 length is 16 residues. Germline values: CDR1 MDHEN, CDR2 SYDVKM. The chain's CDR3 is CASSSPTGGEPYEQYF. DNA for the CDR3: TGTGCCAGTAGTTCTCCTACAGGGGGCGAACCCTACGAGCAGTACTTC.